These 27 T cell receptor beta chains came from one sample sequenced in a study of cytomegalovirus exposure and HLA in healthy donors. Amplification used 60 Vbeta primers and 13 Jbeta primers. The table came from immunoSEQ multiplex PCR; TCRdb's copy has only in-frame clones and leaves some out. The sample is made up of 200,000 to 250,000 clones, and the top ten hold more than 0.95% of it. Sequencing used PBMCs. The receptors shown here come from a girl aged 2 to 10 in good health and CMV-seropositive.

The chain joins TRBV18 to TRBJ1-1, with a tentative D call TRBD1 (6 bases). Looked up from germline, CDR1 is KGHSH and CDR2 is LQKENI. Trimming removed 5 bases at V and 1 base at J, with 17 bases between. The CDR3 is 16 amino acids. The CDR3 DNA reads TGTGCCAGCTCATCCAACAGGGTGGTCGGGAACACTGAAGCTTTCTTT. Translation gives CASSSNRVVGNTEAFF.

This rearrangement joins TRBV19 to TRBJ1-2; TRBD1 is a possible D gene (5 bases). The CDR3 contains 12 residues. Germline V gene data show CDR1 as LNHDA and CDR2 as SQIVND (reference sequence). Trimming removed 4 bases from V and 8 bases from J, with 11 bases in between. The CDR3 here is CASSTRARGYTF. The CDR3 DNA reads TGTGCCAGTAGTACCAGGGCCCGCGGCTACACCTTC.

The rearrangement uses TRBV11-2 and TRBJ1-3; D is unclear. The CDR3 totals 14 residues. CDR1 is SGHAT, CDR2 FQNNGV, per germline. With 7 bases removed from V and 1 base from J, the gap between germline ends came to 11 bases. CDR3 in amino acids: CASTQSGSGNTIYF. The CDR3 region has the DNA TGTGCCAGCACCCAATCGGGGTCTGGAAACACCATATATTTT.

To note about this clone: Other nucleotide sequences in the sample specify the same CDR3. The chain is built from TRBV7-8 and TRBJ2-7; weak D call: TRBD2 (6 bases). Germline V gene sequence: CDR1 SGHVS, CDR2 FQNEAQ. This CDR3 comprises 14 residues. Trimming removed 5 bases from V and 0 bases from J, with 11 bases in between. CDR3 region: CASSLAGSSYEQYF. The CDR3 DNA sequence: TGTGCCAGCAGCCTCGCGGGGAGCTCCTACGAGCAGTACTTC.

V gene TRBV5-6 combines with J gene TRBJ1-4, with a tentative D call TRBD1 (6 bases). This CDR3 comprises 16 residues. Germline V gene sequence: CDR1 SGHDT, CDR2 YYEEEE. V was clipped by 4 bases and J by 9 bases, with 22 bases between them. Written as DNA, the CDR3 is TGTGCCAGCAGCGCTGTAGGAGGCAGGGACAAGAAAAAACTGTTTTTT. The encoded protein is CASSAVGGRDKKKLFF.

In regard to this clone: One junction end does not reproduce the germline sequence, and a read error may be involved. The rearrangement joins TRBV6-1 to TRBJ1-1; no reliable D call. The CDR3 totals 12 residues. The germline V gene encodes CDR1 MNHNS and CDR2 SASEGT. Written as DNA, the CDR3 is TGTGCCAGCAGGAGAAGGAACACTAAAGCTTTCTTT. Translation gives CASRRRNTKAFF.

The DNA for the CDR3 is TGCGCCAGCAGCAAAGGACTACTTGAGCAGTTCTTC. As protein: CASSKGLLEQFF. The rearrangement links TRBV5-1 to TRBJ2-1; maybe TRBD2 (6 bases). The CDR3 length is 12 residues. CDR1 SGHRS and CDR2 YFSETQ come from the germline V gene. V lost 4 bases and J 9 bases, leaving 11 bases between the germline ends.

The chain couples TRBV10-3 to TRBJ2-7; 10 bases match TRBD2. The V segment lost 0 bases and the J segment 2 bases; nucleotides outside the gene matches: 1. This CDR3 is 15 amino acids long. Germline assignment: CDR1 ENHRY and CDR2 SYGVKD. The CDR3 reads CAISESLAGAYEQYF. In nucleotides, the CDR3 is TGTGCCATCAGTGAGTCGCTAGCGGGAGCCTACGAGCAGTACTTC.

V gene TRBV11-3 combines with J gene TRBJ2-1; 9 bases map to TRBD1. Germline assignment: CDR1 SGHNT and CDR2 YENEEA. The CDR3 runs to 15 residues. With 6 bases clipped from V and 2 bases from J, the junction kept 5 bases outside the gene matches. The CDR3 nucleotides read TGTGCCAGCAGTACGGGACAGGGAACCTACAATGAGCAGTTCTTC. Amino acids: CASSTGQGTYNEQFF. The complete variable domain, with remaining parts taken from reference TRBV11-3 and TRBJ2-1, reads EAGVVQSPRYKIIEKKQPVAFWCNPISGHNTLYWYLQNLGQGPELLIRYENEEAVDDSQLPKDRFSAERLKGVDSTLKIQPAELGDSAVYLCASSTGQGTYNEQFFGPGTRLTVL.

The J gene is TRBJ2-7, the V gene TRBV28; TRBD1 matches 8 bases. This CDR3 contains 11 residues. From germline, CDR1 is MDHEN and CDR2 SYDVKM. After removal of 6 bases from V and 7 bases from J, the junction contained 2 bases not matched to a gene. DNA for the CDR3: TGTGCCAGCAGATGGGACAGGGAGCAGTACTTC. Protein product: CASRWDREQYF.

The DNA of the CDR3 is TGTGCCAGCAGCCGGTCAGGGGACCGCACAGATACGCAGTATTTT. Amino acids: CASSRSGDRTDTQYF. The V and J genes are TRBV5-4 and TRBJ2-3, with a weak D call TRBD1 (6 bases). V lost 4 bases to trimming and J lost 1 base, with 13 bases between them. CDR3 length: 15 residues. CDR1 and CDR2 (germline): SGHNT, YYREEE (reference sequence).

The chain has TRBV14 and TRBJ2-3, with 8 bases fitting TRBD1. The CDR3 covers 15 residues. Germline loops: CDR1 SGHDN, CDR2 FVKESK. J lost 5 bases, V lost 4 bases, and 8 bases had no gene match. In DNA, the CDR3 is TGTGCCAGCAGCCTCGGGACAGGTCCACAAGATACGCAGTATTTT. Amino acids: CASSLGTGPQDTQYF. Using reference TRBV14 and TRBJ2-3 for the parts outside the CDR3, the full variable domain is EAGVTQFPSHSVIEKGQTVTLRCDPISGHDNLYWYRRVMGKEIKFLLHFVKESKQDESGMPNNRFLAERTGGTYSTLKVQPAELEDSGVYFCASSLGTGPQDTQYFGPGTRLTVL.

This chain uses TRBV28 with TRBJ2-7, with D perhaps TRBD1 (7 bases). V lost 7 bases and J lost 5, with 12 bases in between. CDR1 is MDHEN, CDR2 SYDVKM, per germline. This CDR3 spans 12 amino acids. The CDR3 DNA follows: TGTGCCAGCAACAGGGGCGGGGACGAGCAGTACTTC. Its protein product is CASNRGGDEQYF.

The chain carries TRBV28 and TRBJ2-5, with 9 nucleotides matching TRBD1. The CDR3 consists of 15 residues. V gave up 5 bases and J gave up 5 bases; unmatched junction bases: 9. Germline CDR1 and CDR2: MDHEN and SYDVKM. CDR3 in amino acids: CASSGRGTGSETQYF. CDR3 sequence (DNA): TGTGCCAGCAGTGGGCGGGGGACAGGGAGTGAGACCCAGTACTTC.

The chain has TRBV7-9 and TRBJ1-1, with D possibly matching TRBD1 (6 bases). The V end was cut by 4 bases, the J end by 1 base, with 16 bases between. Germline-derived CDR1 and CDR2 are SEHNR and FQNEAQ (reference sequence). This CDR3 has 16 residues. CDR3 amino acids: CASSSQGQIPNTEAFF. In DNA, the CDR3 is TGTGCCAGCAGCTCCCAGGGGCAAATACCGAACACTGAAGCTTTCTTT.

This chain joins TRBV28 and TRBJ1-5, with 9 bases matching TRBD1. Germline lookup yields CDR1 MDHEN and CDR2 SYDVKM. The V and J ends lost 5 bases and 7 bases, in that order; junction bases with no gene match: 12. The CDR3 has 16 residues. CDR3: CASSGPGTGRSQPQHF. The CDR3 region has the DNA TGTGCCAGCAGTGGTCCCGGGACAGGGAGGTCCCAGCCCCAGCATTTT.

The chain links TRBV6-5 to TRBJ1-3, with 7 bases fitting TRBD1. Germline V gives CDR1 MNHEY, CDR2 SVGAGI. With V trimmed by 3 bases and J by 0 bases, 5 bases remained unmatched. The CDR3 extends over 16 amino acids. The CDR3 bases are TGTGCCAGCAGTTATGGGACAGAGTACTCTGGAAACACCATATATTTT. Protein sequence: CASSYGTEYSGNTIYF.

The rearrangement joins TRBV5-6 to TRBJ2-7; 9 bases match TRBD1. The ends lost 0 bases at V and 5 bases at J; junction bases unmatched: 6. The CDR3 has 15 residues. CDR1 SGHDT and CDR2 YYEEEE come from the germline V gene. CDR3 amino acids: CASSLVGQGRHEQYF. Written as DNA, the CDR3 is TGTGCCAGCAGCTTGGTAGGACAGGGGCGCCACGAGCAGTACTTC.

The CDR3 loop is CASSGDTQYF. The CDR3, as DNA: TGTGCCAGCTCCGGAGATACGCAGTATTTT. This rearrangement joins TRBV18 to TRBJ2-3; D not resolved. The V gene's germline CDR1 is KGHSH and CDR2 LQKENI. The CDR3 is 10 residues long. The V and J ends lost 6 bases and 5 bases respectively, with 3 bases between them.

The chain couples TRBV7-3 to TRBJ2-5, with D perhaps TRBD2 (6 bases). CDR1 is SGHTA and CDR2 is FQGTGA in the germline V gene. V shed 5 bases and J shed 5 bases, with 15 bases lying between them. This CDR3 has 14 residues. The CDR3 DNA reads TGTGCCAGCAGCCCTAACGGTGGGAGGGAGACCCAGTACTTC. The encoded protein is CASSPNGGRETQYF.

The V and J genes are TRBV7-9 and TRBJ2-3; D may be TRBD2 (6 bases). The CDR3 consists of 18 residues. Germline CDR1 and CDR2: SEHNR and FQNEAQ (reference sequence). Trimming pared 4 bases from V and 3 bases from J, leaving 23 bases between. In nucleotides, the CDR3 is TGTGCCAGCAGCTCAAGGCCCCGGGACTTGATCATGACAGATACGCAGTATTTT. Protein product: CASSSRPRDLIMTDTQYF.

The rearrangement joins TRBV28 to TRBJ2-6; TRBD1 aligns across 7 bases. V was clipped by 2 bases and J by 1 base; unmatched bases: 14. Germline V gene lookup returns CDR1 MDHEN and CDR2 SYDVKM. This CDR3 contains 20 residues. CDR3 sequence (DNA): TGTGCCAGCAGTTTAGGGCCCGGGACAGACCGTTTTTCTGGGGCCAACGTCCTGACTTTC. Protein: CASSLGPGTDRFSGANVLTF.

This chain links TRBV15 with TRBJ2-2; TRBD1 aligns across 10 bases. Germline V gives CDR1 LNHNV, CDR2 YYDKDF (reference sequence). Trimming cost V 4 bases and J 7 bases; bases outside gene matches: 12. The CDR3 sequence is 17 residues long. CDR3 in DNA: TGTGCCACCAGCACCGACCCCCGGGACAGGGGTTTCGGGGAGCTGTTTTTT. Protein sequence: CATSTDPRDRGFGELFF.

The chain uses TRBV18 and TRBJ2-5; the match to TRBD2 covers 13 bases. The V gene end was trimmed by 4 bases and the J gene end by 10 bases; junction bases not matched to a gene: 12. The germline V gene encodes CDR1 KGHSH and CDR2 LQKENI. This CDR3 is 16 amino acids long. The CDR3 coding sequence is TGTGCCAGCTCACGGGGGACTAGCGGGATCGGAGGGATCCAGTACTTC. This gives the protein CASSRGTSGIGGIQYF.

This chain links TRBV11-2 with TRBJ2-7, with a possible D match to TRBD2 (6 bases). Germline V CDR1 and CDR2: SGHAT, FQNNGV. The CDR3 has 16 amino acids. The ends were cut back, 1 base at V and 0 bases at J, with 13 bases in the middle. In DNA, the CDR3 is TGTGCCAGCAGCTTAGCAGTTAGCGGCCTCTCCTACGAGCAGTACTTC. Translated: CASSLAVSGLSYEQYF.

The rearrangement joins TRBV27 to TRBJ2-2; tentatively, D is TRBD2 (5 bases). The CDR3 length is 17 residues. Germline V lookup: CDR1 MNHEY, CDR2 SMNVEV (reference sequence). Trimming removed 5 bases from V and 4 bases from J, with 20 bases in between. CDR3: CASSPKIMARGTGELFF. The CDR3 DNA reads as TGTGCCAGCAGTCCTAAAATCATGGCCCGGGGCACCGGGGAGCTGTTTTTT.

The chain is built from TRBV5-1 and TRBJ2-5; TRBD1 matches at 10 bases. Matching the DNA end better, TRBJ2-7 makes the J call doubtful. Germline CDR1 reads SGHRS; CDR2 reads YFSETQ. The CDR3 totals 14 residues. The CDR3 region is CASAPGQGRHEQYF. The DNA of the CDR3 is TGCGCCAGCGCGCCGGGACAGGGGCGACACGAGCAGTACTTC.